The entry that follows covers one T cell receptor (beta chain) sequence. Methods used by the authors: Reference gene primer amplification in the assay estimated nucleated cell counts. Assay: immunoSEQ multiplex PCR; the TCRdb copy retains only in-frame clones and omits some. The V and J calls and clone size come from that table; D and trimming were worked out from the DNA. The data show 110,000 to 150,000 clones, with roughly 82% seen just once and approximately 10% held by the top ten. This specimen belongs to a study of blood T cell repertoires in COVID-19. Study-level information: The United States, Italy and Spain were the sources of the acute and convalescent COVID-19 samples. From T cells, B-cell-depleted T cells, or PBMCs came the material, which was cDNA or gDNA.

CDR1 is ENHRY, CDR2 SYGVKD, per germline. The length of the CDR3 is 12 residues. Trimming took off 10 bases at V and 3 bases at J, with 11 bases between the two ends. This sequence joins TRBV10-3 and TRBJ2-3; D is perhaps TRBD1 (5 bases). This sequence was found in a man aged 55-75 years with active or convalescent COVID-19. The sequencing sample was made of peripheral blood. The CDR3 here is CATARQTDTQYF. The CDR3, as DNA: TGTGCCACCGCGAGACAGACAGATACGCAGTATTTT.